This T cell receptor beta chain was profiled in a study of post-analysis software for immune sequencing data. This clonotype occurred a few times. The antigen is undetermined. With 3 bases removed from V and 0 bases from J, the gap between germline ends came to 15 bases. CDR3 length: 16 residues. Per the germline V gene, CDR1 is SGDLS and CDR2 is YYNGEE. Study results and limitations: The five TRBV segments detected at higher frequency in patients than in controls included TRBV5-6, TRBV5-1 and TRBV20-1.

Unique molecular identifiers had been added to the TCR beta cDNA libraries. TCRdb redid the calling of the PCR reads with MiXCR, one entry per CDR3 protein. In the table there are about 540,000 distinct CDR3 sequences, under 40% of which are singletons. The chain carries TRBV9 and TRBJ1-2; D is unresolved. Sequencing input: blood. This receptor was taken from a girl younger than 18 with multiple sclerosis. CDR3 loop: CASSDGSFEPNYGYTF. The DNA of the CDR3 is TGTGCCAGCAGCGATGGGAGTTTTGAGCCTAACTATGGCTACACCTTC. Combining the CDR3 with reference TRBV9 and TRBJ1-2 gives the whole variable domain DSGVTQTPKHLITATGQRVTLRCSPRSGDLSVYWYQQSLDQGLQFLIQYYNGEERAKGNILERFSAQQFPDLHSELNLSSLELGDSALYFCASSDGSFEPNYGYTFGSGTRLTVV.